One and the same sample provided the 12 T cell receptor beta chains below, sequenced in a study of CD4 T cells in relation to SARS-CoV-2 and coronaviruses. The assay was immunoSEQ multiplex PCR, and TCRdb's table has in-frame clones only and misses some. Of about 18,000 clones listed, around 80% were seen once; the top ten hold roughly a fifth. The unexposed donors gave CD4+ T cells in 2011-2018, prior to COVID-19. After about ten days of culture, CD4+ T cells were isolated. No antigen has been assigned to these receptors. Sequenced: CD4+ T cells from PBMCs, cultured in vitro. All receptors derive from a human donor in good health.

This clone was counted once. The CDR3 DNA follows: TGCGCCAGCAGCTTGGATACAGCAAGCAATCAGCCCCAGCATTTT. This sequence encodes CASSLDTASNQPQHF. V usage is TRBV5-1 and J usage is TRBJ1-5; D is undetermined. There are 15 residues in the CDR3. Trimming took 0 bases from V and 1 from J, leaving 8 bases between them. From germline, CDR1 is SGHRS and CDR2 YFSETQ.

DNA of the CDR3: TGCAGCGTCAGACAGGGGCTCCATGAGTCCGCTGAAGCTTTCTTT. This translates into CSVRQGLHESAEAFF. This chain connects TRBV29-1 to TRBJ1-1, with 8 bases that match TRBD1. This CDR3 comprises 15 residues. Per germline, CDR1 SQVTM and CDR2 ANQGSEA. V lost 6 bases and J lost 6; bases outside the gene matches: 15.

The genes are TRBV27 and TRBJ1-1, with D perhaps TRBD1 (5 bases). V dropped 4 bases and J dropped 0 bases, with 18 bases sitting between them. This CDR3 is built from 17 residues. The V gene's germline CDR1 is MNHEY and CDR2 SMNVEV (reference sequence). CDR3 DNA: TGTGCCAGCAGTTCCCCGGGACTGGCCCGAATGAACACTGAAGCTTTCTTT. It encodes CASSSPGLARMNTEAFF.

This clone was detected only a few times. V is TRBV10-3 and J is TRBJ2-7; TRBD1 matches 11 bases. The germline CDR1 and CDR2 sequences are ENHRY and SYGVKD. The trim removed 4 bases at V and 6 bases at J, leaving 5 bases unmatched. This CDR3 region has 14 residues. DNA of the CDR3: TGTGCCATCAGTGGCCCGGGACAGGGGGTCGAGCAGTACTTC. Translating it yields CAISGPGQGVEQYF.

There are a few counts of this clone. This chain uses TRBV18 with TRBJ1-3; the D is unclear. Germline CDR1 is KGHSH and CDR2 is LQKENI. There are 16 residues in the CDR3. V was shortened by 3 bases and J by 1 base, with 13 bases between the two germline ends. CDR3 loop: CASSPSGSNSGNTIYF. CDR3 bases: TGTGCCAGCTCACCTTCCGGGAGCAATTCTGGAAACACCATATATTTT.

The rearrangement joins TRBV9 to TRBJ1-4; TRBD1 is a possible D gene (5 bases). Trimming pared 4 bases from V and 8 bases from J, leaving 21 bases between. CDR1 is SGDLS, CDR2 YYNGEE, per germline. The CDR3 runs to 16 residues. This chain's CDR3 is CASSREGRTREEKLFF. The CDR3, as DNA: TGTGCCAGCAGCCGCGAGGGAAGGACACGCGAGGAAAAACTGTTTTTT.

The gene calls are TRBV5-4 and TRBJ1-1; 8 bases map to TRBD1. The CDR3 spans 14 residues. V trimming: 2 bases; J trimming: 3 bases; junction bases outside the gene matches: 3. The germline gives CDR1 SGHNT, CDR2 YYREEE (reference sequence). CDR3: CASSFLQGDTEAFF. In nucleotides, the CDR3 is TGTGCCAGCAGCTTTTTACAGGGGGACACTGAAGCTTTCTTT.

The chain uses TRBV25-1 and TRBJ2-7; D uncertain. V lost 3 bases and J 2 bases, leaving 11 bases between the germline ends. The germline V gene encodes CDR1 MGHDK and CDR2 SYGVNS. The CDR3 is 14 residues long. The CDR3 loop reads CASSDGDLTYEQYF. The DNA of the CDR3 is TGTGCCAGCAGTGACGGCGACCTGACCTACGAGCAGTACTTC.

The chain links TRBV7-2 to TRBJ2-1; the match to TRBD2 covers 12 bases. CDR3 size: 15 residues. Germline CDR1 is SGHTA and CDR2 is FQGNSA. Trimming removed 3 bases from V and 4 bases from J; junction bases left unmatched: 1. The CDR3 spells CASSFGTSGYNEQFF. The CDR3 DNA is TGTGCCAGCAGCTTTGGGACTAGCGGGTACAATGAGCAGTTCTTC.

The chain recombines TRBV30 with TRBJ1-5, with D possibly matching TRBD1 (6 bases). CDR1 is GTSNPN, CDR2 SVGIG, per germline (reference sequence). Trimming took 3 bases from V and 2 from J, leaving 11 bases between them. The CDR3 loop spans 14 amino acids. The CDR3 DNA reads TGTGCCTGGAGCGTGACAGGTGGCAATCAGCCCCAGCATTTT. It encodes CAWSVTGGNQPQHF. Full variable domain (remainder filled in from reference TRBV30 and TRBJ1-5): SQTIHQWPATLVQPVGSPLSLECTVEGTSNPNLYWYRQAAGRGLQLLFYSVGIGQISSEVPQNLSASRPQDRQFILSSKKLLLSDSGFYLCAWSVTGGNQPQHFGDGTRLSIL.

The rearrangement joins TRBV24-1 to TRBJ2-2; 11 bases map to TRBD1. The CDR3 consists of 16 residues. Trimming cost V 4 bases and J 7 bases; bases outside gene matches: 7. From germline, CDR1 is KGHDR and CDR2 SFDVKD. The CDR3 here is CATSDPGQGADGELFF. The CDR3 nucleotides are TGTGCCACCAGTGACCCTGGACAGGGGGCGGACGGGGAGCTGTTTTTT.

The CDR3 nucleotides read TGTGCCTGGAAGCTCCTTTCCGGGGAGCAGTTCTTC. Translating gives CAWKLLSGEQFF. The chain employs TRBV30 and TRBJ2-1; D is unclear. V dropped 4 bases and J dropped 10 bases, with 14 bases sitting between them. Germline V gene data show CDR1 as GTSNPN and CDR2 as SVGIG (reference sequence). This CDR3 spans 12 amino acids.